This TCR beta chain is drawn from a study of early T cells in non-severe SARS-CoV-2 infection. Per the germline V gene, CDR1 is LNHDA and CDR2 is SQIVND (reference sequence). V was shortened by 2 bases and J by 0 bases, with 8 bases between the two germline ends. The CDR3 consists of 15 residues. cDNA molecules, individually, were tagged with unique molecular identifiers. From the 5' RACE reads, TCRdb called clonotypes with MiXCR, one entry per CDR3 protein. The table has about 56,000 distinct CDR3 sequences, more than 9% seen once. The chain links TRBV19 to TRBJ2-1; TRBD2 is a possible D gene (5 bases). The sample was whole blood. The source of this sequence is an adult who was a healthcare worker with PCR-confirmed SARS-CoV-2 infection or an uninfected control (not recorded which). CDR3 DNA sequence: TGTGCCAGTAGTATAACGGGGAGCTCCTACAATGAGCAGTTCTTC. Translated, it gives CASSITGSSYNEQFF. Full variable domain (remainder filled in from reference TRBV19 and TRBJ2-1): DGGITQSPKYLFRKEGQNVTLSCEQNLNHDAMYWYRQDPGQGLRLIYYSQIVNDFQKGDIAEGYSVSREKKESFPLTVTSAQKNPTAFYLCASSITGSSYNEQFFGPGTRLTVL.